This T cell receptor (gamma chain) is drawn from a study of Vδ1+ human thymocytes. Study-level findings and limits: Despite high sort purity, about 20% of thymic T cell receptor delta sequences were Vdelta2. In the thymus, TRG and TRD repertoires looked highly polyclonal with Gaussian CDR3 lengths.

Germline CDR1 reads EGSNGY; CDR2 reads YDSYNSKV. This CDR3 has 13 residues. Losses at the gene ends were 0 bases for V and 6 bases for J; bases not matched to a gene: 5. In its sample, this clone was seen a few times. The antigen remains undetermined. Other DNA sequences in the same sample also yield this CDR3. The template was reverse-transcribed extracted RNA. Multiplex PCR used pooled V-gene forward primers and a constant-region reverse primer to amplify CDR3s. TCRdb made new clone calls on the multiplex PCR reads using CATT. The data show 25,000 to 35,000 gamma-chain clones, with roughly a fifth seen just once and approximately 1.9% held by the top ten.

This clonotype originated in a boy under two years old who had congenital heart surgery. Sequencing was performed on Vdelta1+ gamma-delta thymocytes from the thymus. The subset denotes: FACS-sorted CD3+ TCRalphabeta- TCRVdelta1+ TCRVdelta2- thymocytes. The chain recombines TRGV2 with TRGJ1 or TRGJ2. CDR3 residues: CATWDGRVYKKLF. CDR3 sequence (DNA): TGTGCCACCTGGGACGGGCGAGTTTATAAGAAACTCTTT.